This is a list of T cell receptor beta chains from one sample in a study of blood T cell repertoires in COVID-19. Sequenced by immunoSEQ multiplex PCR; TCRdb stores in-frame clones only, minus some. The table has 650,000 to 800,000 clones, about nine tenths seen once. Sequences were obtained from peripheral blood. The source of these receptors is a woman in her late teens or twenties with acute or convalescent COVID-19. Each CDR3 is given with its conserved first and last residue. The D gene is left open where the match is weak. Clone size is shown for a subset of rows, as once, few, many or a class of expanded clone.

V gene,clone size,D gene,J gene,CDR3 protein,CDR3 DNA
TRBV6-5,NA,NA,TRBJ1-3,CASSYGSPPRNTIYF,TGTGCCAGCAGTTACGGGTCACCCCCGCGGAACACCATATATTTT
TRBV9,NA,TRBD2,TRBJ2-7,CASSPDPRSSGGYEQYF,TGTGCCAGCAGCCCCGATCCCCGGTCTAGCGGGGGTTACGAGCAGTACTTC
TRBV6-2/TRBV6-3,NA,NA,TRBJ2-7,CASSPLREQYF,TGTGCCAGCAGTCCACTGAGAGAGCAGTACTTC
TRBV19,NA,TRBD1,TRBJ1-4,CASSPLRGSNEKLFF,TGTGCCAGTAGTCCTCTCAGGGGGTCCAATGAAAAACTGTTTTTT
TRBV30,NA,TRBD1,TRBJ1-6,CAWSVHQGDSPLHF,TGTGCCTGGAGTGTACATCAGGGGGATTCACCCCTCCACTTT
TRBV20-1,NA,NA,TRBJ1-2,CSAPSTGYTF,TGCAGTGCTCCCTCCACAGGCTACACCTTC
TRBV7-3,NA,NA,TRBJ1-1,CASSLGGAGTNTEAFF,TGTGCCAGCAGCTTAGGGGGCGCAGGAACGAACACTGAAGCTTTCTTT
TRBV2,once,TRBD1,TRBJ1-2,CASSAGGGGYTF,TGTGCCAGCAGCGCAGGGGGCGGAGGCTACACCTTC
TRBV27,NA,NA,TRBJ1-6,CASSPTNRATNSPLHF,TGTGCCAGCAGTCCAACGAACAGGGCGACTAATTCACCCCTCCACTTT
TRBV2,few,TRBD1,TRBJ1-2,CASSLRGTGNYGYTF,TGTGCCAGCAGTCTAAGGGGGACAGGGAATTATGGCTACACCTTC